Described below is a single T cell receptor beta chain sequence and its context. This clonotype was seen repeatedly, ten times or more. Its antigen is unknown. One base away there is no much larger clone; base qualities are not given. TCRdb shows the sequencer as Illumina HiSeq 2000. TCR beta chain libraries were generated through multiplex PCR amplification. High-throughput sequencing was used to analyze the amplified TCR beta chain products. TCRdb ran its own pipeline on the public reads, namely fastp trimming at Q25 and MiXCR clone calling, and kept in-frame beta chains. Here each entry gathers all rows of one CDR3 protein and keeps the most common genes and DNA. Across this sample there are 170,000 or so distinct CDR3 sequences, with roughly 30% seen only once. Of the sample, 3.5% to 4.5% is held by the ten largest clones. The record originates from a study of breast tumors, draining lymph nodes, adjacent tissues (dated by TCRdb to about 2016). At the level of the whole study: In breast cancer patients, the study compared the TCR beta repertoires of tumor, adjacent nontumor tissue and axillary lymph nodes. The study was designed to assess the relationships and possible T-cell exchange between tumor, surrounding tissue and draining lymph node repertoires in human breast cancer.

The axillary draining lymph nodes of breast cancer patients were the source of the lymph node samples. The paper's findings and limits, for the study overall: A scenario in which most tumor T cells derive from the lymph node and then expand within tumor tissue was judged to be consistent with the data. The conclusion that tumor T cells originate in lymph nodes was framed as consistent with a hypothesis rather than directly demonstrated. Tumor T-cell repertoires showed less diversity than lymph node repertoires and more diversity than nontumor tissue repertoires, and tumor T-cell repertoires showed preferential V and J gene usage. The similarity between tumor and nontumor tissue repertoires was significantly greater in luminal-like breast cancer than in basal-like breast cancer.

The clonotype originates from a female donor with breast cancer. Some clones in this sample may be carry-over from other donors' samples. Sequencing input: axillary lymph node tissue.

Here the CDR3 is given as CASSYSGHYNSPLHF. The DNA reads TGTGCCAGCAGTTACTCTGGGCACTATAATTCACCCCTCCACTTT. The V gene is TRBV6-5 and the J gene is TRBJ1-6; no confident D gene assignment can be made. From the cysteine through the phenylalanine, the CDR3 covers 15 amino acids. Only the CDR3 portion is preserved as DNA: 45 bases, with reading frame beginning at the first base. Reading the germline V gene gives CDR1 MNHEY and CDR2 SVGAGI. V is shortened by 0 bases, J by 3 bases, and the region joining them spans 6 bases.